These 21 T cell receptor beta chains originate from one sample sequenced in a study of Ad26.COV2.S vaccination and SARS-CoV-2 variants. Data came from immunoSEQ multiplex PCR; TCRdb stores just in-frame clones and leaves some out. The table has roughly 92,000 clones, roughly 84% seen once; the top ten hold approximately 16%. Sequenced here: peripheral blood, sampled after recovery from COVID-19. These receptors were obtained from a human donor who had recovered from COVID-19.

This clone was counted only a few times. The V call is TRBV7-3, the J call TRBJ1-6; D not resolved. The CDR3 is 13 residues long. V was clipped by 0 bases and J by 6 bases, with 3 bases between them. The germline V gene encodes CDR1 SGHTA and CDR2 FQGTGA. The CDR3 bases are TGTGCCAGCAGCTTAACCATTAATTCACCCCTCCACTTT. Translation gives CASSLTINSPLHF.

The chain is built from TRBV4-2 and TRBJ2-1, with TRBD2 matching 10 bases. This CDR3 is built from 16 residues. The germline V gene has CDR1 LGHNA and CDR2 YNFKEQ. With V trimmed by 0 bases and J by 8 bases, 7 bases remained unmatched. The CDR3 here is CASSQEASGSNDEQFF. The CDR3 DNA follows: TGTGCCAGCAGCCAAGAGGCTAGCGGGAGTAACGATGAGCAGTTCTTC.

The CDR3 bases are TGTGCCAGCAGTGAAGATGGCGGGAGGGCCGGGGAGCTGTTTTTT. It translates to CASSEDGGRAGELFF. The genes are TRBV2 and TRBJ2-2, with 9 bases lining up with TRBD2. After removal of 1 base from V and 6 bases from J, the junction contained 3 bases not matched to a gene. CDR1 and CDR2 (germline): SNHLY, FYNNEI. The CDR3 extends over 15 amino acids.

The chain uses TRBV28 and TRBJ2-7; no firm D call. Germline values: CDR1 MDHEN, CDR2 SYDVKM. The CDR3 consists of 11 residues. CDR3 sequence: CGAGTPYEQYF. The CDR3 bases are TGTGGGGCAGGCACTCCCTACGAGCAGTACTTC.

CDR3 nucleotides: TGTGCCAGCAGCTTAGTTGGGGGTTCCTACAATGAGCAGTTCTTC. Amino acids: CASSLVGGSYNEQFF. J is TRBJ2-1 and V is TRBV7-8, with D perhaps matching TRBD1 or TRBD2 (5 bases each). Deletions cut 1 base from V and 1 base from J, with 8 bases between. Germline CDR1 is SGHVS and CDR2 is FQNEAQ. CDR3 length: 15 residues.

The J gene is TRBJ2-7, the V gene TRBV7-9; D gene uncertain. CDR3 length: 14 residues. Looked up from germline, CDR1 is SEHNR and CDR2 is FQNEAQ (reference sequence). The V end lost 0 bases, the J end lost 0 bases, and 6 bases lay between the germline ends. Written as DNA, the CDR3 is TGTGCCAGCAGCTTAGCGGTGGGCTCCTACGAGCAGTACTTC. As protein: CASSLAVGSYEQYF.

This chain uses TRBV20-1 with TRBJ1-1, with 8 bases aligning to TRBD1. Trimming at V came to 5 bases and at J to 1 base, leaving 9 bases not matched to a gene. The CDR3 loop spans 15 amino acids. CDR1 DFQATT and CDR2 SNEGSKA come from the germline V gene (reference sequence). CDR3: CSARGDRRSNTEAFF. The CDR3, as DNA: TGCAGTGCTCGTGGGGACAGGAGATCGAACACTGAAGCTTTCTTT.

This clone was seen at least ten times. The chain couples TRBV7-9 to TRBJ1-5; 8 nucleotides agree with TRBD1. CDR3 length: 15 amino acids. Germline CDR1 SEHNR, CDR2 FQNEAQ (reference sequence). V shed 4 bases and J 2 bases; nucleotides not matched to a gene: 4. The CDR3 here is CASSYSGQGNQPQHF. The CDR3 DNA sequence: TGTGCCAGCAGCTATTCGGGACAGGGCAATCAGCCCCAGCATTTT. Supplemented by reference TRBV7-9 and TRBJ1-5, the full variable domain reads DTGVSQNPRHKITKRGQNVTFRCDPISEHNRLYWYRQTLGQGPEFLTYFQNEAQLEKSRLLSDRFSAERPKGSFSTLEIQRTEQGDSAMYLCASSYSGQGNQPQHFGDGTRLSIL.

The rearrangement joins TRBV7-3 to TRBJ2-1; 8 positions match TRBD2. J was trimmed by 0 bases and V by 3 bases; bases with no gene match: 4. This CDR3 region has 16 residues. Germline CDR1 SGHTA, CDR2 FQGTGA. The CDR3 DNA follows: TGTGCCAGCAGCTTTAGCGGGACCCGCTCCTACAATGAGCAGTTCTTC. This translates into CASSFSGTRSYNEQFF.

CDR3 nucleotides: TGTGCCAGCAGCGTCGGACTAGCGGGATACAATGAGCAGTTCTTC. As protein: CASSVGLAGYNEQFF. The chain joins TRBV3-1 (or the pseudogene TRBV3-2) to TRBJ2-1; 12 bases line up with TRBD2. Germline V gene sequence: CDR1 LGHDT, CDR2 YNNKEL (reference sequence). V lost 5 bases and J lost 4; bases outside the gene matches: 3. The CDR3 covers 15 residues.

The chain joins TRBV6-5 to TRBJ2-1, with D unclear. V shed 10 bases and J shed 4 bases, with 17 bases lying between them. CDR1 and CDR2 (germline): MNHEY, SVGAGI. The CDR3 runs to 14 residues. Written as DNA, the CDR3 is TGTGCCACGTCCGAGGAATTTAATTACAATGAGCAGTTCTTC. Protein: CATSEEFNYNEQFF.

CDR3 residues: CSGKIGWGEQYF. The CDR3 nucleotides are TGCAGCGGGAAAATCGGATGGGGAGAGCAGTACTTC. The chain is built from TRBV29-1 and TRBJ2-7, with D uncertain. Germline V gene sequence: CDR1 SQVTM, CDR2 ANQGSEA. The CDR3 totals 12 residues. Between the trimmed V and J ends, which lost 7 bases and 7 bases, there was a span of 17 bases.

The chain employs TRBV10-1 and TRBJ2-6, with D uncertain. Trimming stripped 3 bases from V and 2 bases from J, with 2 bases between. Germline lookup yields CDR1 WNHNN and CDR2 SYGVQD (reference sequence). There are 13 residues in the CDR3. The CDR3 DNA sequence: TGCGCCAGCAGTGAAGCTGGGGCCAACGTCCTGACTTTC. Its translation: CASSEAGANVLTF.

In this sample, this clone turned up a few times. The chain links TRBV9 to TRBJ1-1; 8 bases fit TRBD1. J lost 4 bases, V lost 3 bases, and 17 bases had no gene match. CDR3 length equals 18 residues. Germline values: CDR1 SGDLS, CDR2 YYNGEE. The CDR3, as DNA: TGTGCCAGCAGCGGGCTGACCGGGACAGGCCATGGGGGCACTGAAGCTTTCTTT. Residues: CASSGLTGTGHGGTEAFF.

This clone was counted a single time. The genes are TRBV20-1 and TRBJ1-5; D is undetermined. The CDR3 is 11 residues long. Germline lookup yields CDR1 DFQATT and CDR2 SNEGSKA (reference sequence). Trimming stripped 3 bases from V and 7 bases from J, with 7 bases between. The DNA of the CDR3 is TGCAGTGCTAGTCTAGAGCAGCCCCAGCATTTT. This encodes CSASLEQPQHF.

This clone has just a few counts. This chain links TRBV3-1 (or the pseudogene TRBV3-2) with TRBJ1-3; D gene ambiguous. The CDR3 extends over 15 amino acids. Germline assignment: CDR1 LGHDT and CDR2 YNNKEL (reference sequence). V was pared by 0 bases and J by 4 bases, with 10 bases between. In DNA, the CDR3 is TGTGCCAGCAGCCAAGAGGGCGAAGTAGGAAACACCATATATTTT. Translated: CASSQEGEVGNTIYF.

The J gene is TRBJ1-1, the V gene TRBV4-3, with 9 bases aligning to TRBD1. CDR3 length: 18 residues. Germline V gene sequence: CDR1 LGHNA, CDR2 YSLEER. V lost 1 base, J lost 4 bases, and 13 bases stayed unmatched. CDR3 nucleotides: TGCGCCAGCAGCCAAGGGCCCGCGGGACAGGGAGTCAGCACTGAAGCTTTCTTT. The encoded protein is CASSQGPAGQGVSTEAFF.

This chain joins TRBV5-1 and TRBJ2-1; 12 bases fit TRBD2. V lost 4 bases to trimming and J lost 8 bases; unmatched junction nucleotides: 10. Germline V gene lookup returns CDR1 SGHRS and CDR2 YFSETQ. The CDR3 is made up of 16 amino acids. CDR3 in amino acids: CASSLRLAGVRDEQFF. The CDR3 DNA sequence: TGCGCCAGCAGCCTACGACTAGCGGGAGTAAGGGATGAGCAGTTCTTC.

The rearrangement joins TRBV5-5 to TRBJ1-2; a possible D gene is TRBD1 (6 bases). Germline V gene data show CDR1 as SGHKS and CDR2 as YYEKEE (reference sequence). CDR3 length: 14 amino acids. Trimming removed 4 bases from V and 4 bases from J, with 14 bases in between. The DNA for the CDR3 is TGTGCCAGCAGCCCGGACAGCGGCGGCTATGGCTACACCTTC. This sequence encodes CASSPDSGGYGYTF.

J is TRBJ2-3 and V is TRBV11-3; possibly TRBD2 for D (6 bases). This CDR3 region has 19 residues. V shed 1 base and J shed 3 bases, with 23 bases lying between them. Germline V lookup: CDR1 SGHNT, CDR2 YENEEA. CDR3 in DNA: TGTGCCAGCAGCTTAGTTGGGGGGACCCCCACCCTAGTTACAGATACGCAGTATTTT. Translation gives CASSLVGGTPTLVTDTQYF.

In its sample, this clone was seen a few times. The V gene is TRBV28, the J gene TRBJ2-7; D remains unclear. V was pared by 6 bases and J by 1 base, with 13 bases between. This CDR3 region has 14 residues. Germline CDR1 is MDHEN and CDR2 is SYDVKM. The CDR3 region is CASSILGISYEQYF. The CDR3 region has the DNA TGTGCCAGCAGCATTCTAGGCATTTCCTACGAGCAGTACTTC.